One TCR beta chain is described in this entry. The V end lost 4 bases, the J end lost 0 bases, and 7 bases lay between the germline ends. The CDR3 length is 14 residues. Germline lookup yields CDR1 LNHDA and CDR2 SQIVND (reference sequence). The data were taken from a study of blood T cell repertoires in COVID-19. Repertoires were generated with immunoSEQ multiplex PCR, while TCRdb's copy carries only in-frame clones and drops some. This sample has almost 400,000 clones, with about 89% found just once. The chain employs TRBV19 and TRBJ1-5; D gene unclear. The source material was peripheral blood. The TCR was taken from a woman aged 55-69 years with COVID-19, enrolled during active disease. The CDR3 is CASSNFNSNQPQHF. DNA for the CDR3: TGTGCCAGTAGTAATTTTAATAGCAATCAGCCCCAGCATTTT.